This entry lists 9 T cell receptor beta chains sequenced from one sample in a study of early T cells in non-severe SARS-CoV-2 infection. TCRdb independently ran MiXCR on the 5' RACE reads; one entry per CDR3 protein. The sample has under 90,000 distinct CDR3 sequences; about 14% are singletons. The sample was whole blood. These receptors all stem from an adult who was a healthcare worker with PCR-confirmed SARS-CoV-2 infection or an uninfected control (not recorded which).

This CDR3 reads CASSPPDRGHEAFF. Written as DNA, the CDR3 is TGTGCCAGCTCACCTCCCGACAGGGGACACGAAGCTTTCTTT. V gene TRBV18 combines with J gene TRBJ1-1; TRBD1 agrees at 8 bases. CDR1 is KGHSH, CDR2 LQKENI, per germline. The CDR3 covers 14 residues. Losses at the gene ends were 3 bases for V and 8 bases for J; bases not matched to a gene: 8. The whole variable domain, remainder taken from reference TRBV18 and TRBJ1-1, is NAGVMQNPRHLVRRRGQEARLRCSPMKGHSHVYWYRQLPEEGLKFMVYLQKENIIDESGMPKERFSAEFPKEGPSILRIQQVVRGDSAAYFCASSPPDRGHEAFFGQGTRLTVV.

This chain connects TRBV11-2 to TRBJ2-5, with TRBD1 as a possible D gene (6 bases). V lost 7 bases and J 5 bases, leaving 17 bases between the germline ends. CDR1 and CDR2 from the germline V gene are SGHAT and FQNNGV. The CDR3 runs 14 residues. CDR3 nucleotide sequence: TGTGCCAGCATCGGAGTCAACAGGGCCGAGACCCAGTACTTC. Amino acids: CASIGVNRAETQYF.

The table lists this clonotype with many counts. The chain is built from TRBV6-5 and TRBJ1-1; no clear D. Trimming shortened V by 5 bases and J by 4 bases, and 17 bases separated the two germline ends. Germline lookup yields CDR1 MNHEY and CDR2 SVGAGI. The CDR3 is 15 amino acids. The DNA of the CDR3 is TGTGCCAGCAGTCGAGCCCGAAGGGTAATCACTGAAGCTTTCTTT. Encoded protein: CASSRARRVITEAFF.

This clonotype was counted ten times or more. The chain carries TRBV28 and TRBJ1-2; TRBD1 might be the D (6 bases). There are 14 residues in the CDR3. Germline V gene sequence: CDR1 MDHEN, CDR2 SYDVKM. Trimming removed 5 bases from V and 8 bases from J, with 18 bases in between. CDR3 nucleotides: TGTGCCAGCAGTCAACAGCCAGGGGTCTCCGGCTACACCTTC. Protein: CASSQQPGVSGYTF.

The chain recombines TRBV6-5 with TRBJ1-2; 10 bases line up with TRBD1. Germline assignment: CDR1 MNHEY and CDR2 SVGAGI. There are 14 residues in the CDR3. Unmatched junction bases numbered 7, after V lost 8 bases and J lost 4 bases. The DNA for the CDR3 is TGTGCCAGCCTCCCGTGGACAGGGGGCTATGGCTACACCTTC. Its protein is CASLPWTGGYGYTF.

The V call is TRBV6-2 or TRBV6-3, the J call TRBJ1-6; TRBD1 aligns across 7 bases. From germline, CDR1 is MNHEY and CDR2 SVGEGT. This CDR3 region has 14 residues. V lost 2 bases to trimming and J lost 9 bases; unmatched junction nucleotides: 4. In DNA form, the CDR3 reads TGTGCCAGCAGTTACGCGTCAGGGGGTTCACCCCTCCACTTT. It encodes CASSYASGGSPLHF.

The chain is built from TRBV6-5 and TRBJ2-5, with a possible D match to TRBD1 (6 bases). The CDR3 has 12 amino acids. V was shortened by 6 bases and J by 4 bases, with 9 bases between the two germline ends. Germline V gene data show CDR1 as MNHEY and CDR2 as SVGAGI. The chain's CDR3 is CASRLQGETQYF. DNA for the CDR3: TGTGCCAGCAGGTTACAGGGAGAGACCCAGTACTTC.

As concerns this clonotype: This sequence may be a read error, since a much larger clone differs from it by one base. The V and J genes are TRBV3-1 and TRBJ1-1; TRBD1 matches at 12 bases. Germline V gene lookup returns CDR1 LGHDT and CDR2 YNNKEL (reference sequence). Trimming took 7 bases from V and 5 from J; bases not matched to a gene: 11. This CDR3 spans 16 amino acids. The CDR3 coding sequence is TGTGCCAGCATCCATCCCAGGGACAGGGGGCGGACTGAAGCTTTCTTT. This codes for CASIHPRDRGRTEAFF.

In this sample, this clonotype turned up many times. V and J are TRBV6-6 and TRBJ2-7, with 12 nucleotides matching TRBD2. Germline CDR1 is MNHNY and CDR2 is SVGAGI (reference sequence). With V trimmed by 6 bases and J by 7 bases, 10 bases remained unmatched. The CDR3 length is 15 residues. CDR3 region: CASSPRLAGAVEQYF. In DNA, the CDR3 is TGTGCCAGCAGCCCCCGACTAGCGGGGGCCGTGGAGCAGTACTTC.